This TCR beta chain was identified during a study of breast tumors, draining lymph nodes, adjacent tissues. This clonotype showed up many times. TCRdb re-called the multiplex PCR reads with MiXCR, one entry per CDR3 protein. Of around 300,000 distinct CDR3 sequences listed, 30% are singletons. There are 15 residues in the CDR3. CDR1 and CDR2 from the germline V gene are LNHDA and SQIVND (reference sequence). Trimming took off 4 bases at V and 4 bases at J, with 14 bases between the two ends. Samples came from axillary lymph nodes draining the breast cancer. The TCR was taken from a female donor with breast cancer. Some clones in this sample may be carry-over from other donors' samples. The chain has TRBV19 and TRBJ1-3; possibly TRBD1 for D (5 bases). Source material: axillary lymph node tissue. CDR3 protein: CASSNHRIGGNTIYF. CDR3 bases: TGTGCCAGTAGTAACCACAGGATTGGCGGAAACACCATATATTTT.